Below, one T cell receptor (beta chain) is given with its context. The record originates from a study of blood T cell repertoires in COVID-19. Study as a whole: Sample material is recorded as cDNA or gDNA derived from T cells, B-cell-depleted T cells, or PBMCs.

Method: immunoSEQ multiplex PCR; TCRdb's copy keeps in-frame clones and lacks some. The repertoire holds over 200,000 clones, with 65% to 90% as singletons. The CDR3 contains 12 residues. V lost 6 bases and J lost 4, with 9 bases in between. The source is a human donor in a cohort sampled during active COVID-19. The specimen was peripheral blood. The chain links TRBV12-3 or TRBV12-4 to TRBJ1-2, with D perhaps matching TRBD1 (6 bases). The CDR3 region is CASSPDSYGYTF. CDR3 nucleotide sequence: TGTGCCAGCAGCCCGGACAGCTATGGCTACACCTTC.